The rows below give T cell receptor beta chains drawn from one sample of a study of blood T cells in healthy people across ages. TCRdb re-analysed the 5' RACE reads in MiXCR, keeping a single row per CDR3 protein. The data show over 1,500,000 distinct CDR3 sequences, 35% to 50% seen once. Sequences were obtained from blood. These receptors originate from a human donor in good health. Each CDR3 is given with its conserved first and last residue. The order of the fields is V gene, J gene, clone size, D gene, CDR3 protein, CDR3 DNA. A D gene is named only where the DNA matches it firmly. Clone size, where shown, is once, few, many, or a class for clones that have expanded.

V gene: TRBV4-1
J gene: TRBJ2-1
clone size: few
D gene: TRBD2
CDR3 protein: CASSPGLAGALLNNEQFF
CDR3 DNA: TGCGCCAGCAGCCCGGGACTAGCGGGGGCCCTACTGAACAATGAGCAGTTCTTC

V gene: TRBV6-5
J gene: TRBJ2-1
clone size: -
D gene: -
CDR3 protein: CASSYLVGAYNEQFF
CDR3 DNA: TGTGCCAGCAGTTACCTTGTTGGAGCGTACAATGAGCAGTTCTTC

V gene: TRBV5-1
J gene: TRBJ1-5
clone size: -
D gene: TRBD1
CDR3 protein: CANSLTGTGNQPQHF
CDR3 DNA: TGCGCCAACAGCTTAACCGGGACAGGCAATCAGCCCCAGCATTTT

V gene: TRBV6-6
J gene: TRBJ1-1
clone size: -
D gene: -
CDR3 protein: CASSDLRRFEAFF
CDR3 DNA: TGTGCCAGCAGCGACCTTCGCCGGTTTGAAGCTTTCTTT

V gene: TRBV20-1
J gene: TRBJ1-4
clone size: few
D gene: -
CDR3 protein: CSARRLGNEKLFF
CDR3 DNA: TGCAGTGCTAGGCGACTCGGGAATGAAAAACTGTTTTTT

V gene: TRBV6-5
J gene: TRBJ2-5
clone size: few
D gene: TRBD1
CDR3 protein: CASSYFTGGQETQYF
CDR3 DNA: TGTGCCAGCAGTTACTTCACAGGGGGACAAGAGACCCAGTACTTC

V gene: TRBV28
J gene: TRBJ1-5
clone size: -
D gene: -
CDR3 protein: CASSFRQPQHF
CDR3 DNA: TGTGCCAGCAGTTTCCGTCAGCCCCAGCATTTT

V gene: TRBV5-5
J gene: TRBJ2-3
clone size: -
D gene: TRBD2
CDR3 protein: CASSLGRTSSTDTQYF
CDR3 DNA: TGTGCCAGCAGCTTGGGGCGGACTAGCAGCACAGATACGCAGTATTTT

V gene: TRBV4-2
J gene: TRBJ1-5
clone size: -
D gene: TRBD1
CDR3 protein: CASSQSGGGQGANQPQHF
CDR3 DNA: TGTGCCAGCAGCCAAAGTGGGGGGGGGCAGGGGGCTAATCAGCCCCAGCATTTT

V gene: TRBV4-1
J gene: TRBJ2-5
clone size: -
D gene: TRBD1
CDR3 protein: CASSQSRPDRGFETQYF
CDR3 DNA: TGCGCCAGCAGCCAAAGTCGTCCGGACAGGGGTTTCGAGACCCAGTACTTC

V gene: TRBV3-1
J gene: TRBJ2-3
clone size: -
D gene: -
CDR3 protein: CASSHQGSTDTQYF
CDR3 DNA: TGTGCCAGCAGCCATCAAGGGAGCACAGATACGCAGTATTTT

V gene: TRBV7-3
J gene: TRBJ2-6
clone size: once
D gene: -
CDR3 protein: CTSSPGGAGANVLTF
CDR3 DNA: TGTACCAGCAGCCCCGGCGGGGCTGGGGCCAACGTCCTGACTTTC

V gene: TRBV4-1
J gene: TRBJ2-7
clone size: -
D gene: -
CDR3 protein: CASSRGTGALEQYF
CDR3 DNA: TGCGCCAGCAGCCGGGGGACGGGAGCGCTCGAGCAGTACTTC

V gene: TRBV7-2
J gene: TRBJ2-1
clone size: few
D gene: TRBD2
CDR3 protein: CASSWQAGGGADEQFF
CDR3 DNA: TGTGCCAGCAGCTGGCAGGCTGGCGGGGGGGCCGATGAGCAGTTCTTC

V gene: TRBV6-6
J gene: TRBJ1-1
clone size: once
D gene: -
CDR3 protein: CASRQQEAFF
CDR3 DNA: TGTGCCAGCAGGCAACAAGAAGCTTTCTTT

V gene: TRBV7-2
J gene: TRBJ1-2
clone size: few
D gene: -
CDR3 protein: CASSLGGTADGYTF
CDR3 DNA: TGTGCCAGCAGCCTAGGGGGTACGGCAGATGGCTACACCTTC

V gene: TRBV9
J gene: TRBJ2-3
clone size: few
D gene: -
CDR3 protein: CASSVTPSPTDTQYF
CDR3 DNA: TGTGCCAGCAGCGTAACCCCCTCACCCACAGATACGCAGTATTTT

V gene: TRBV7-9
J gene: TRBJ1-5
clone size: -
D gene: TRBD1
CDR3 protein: CASSFQFGTVSNQPQHF
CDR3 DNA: TGTGCCAGCAGCTTCCAATTTGGGACAGTTAGCAATCAGCCCCAGCATTTT

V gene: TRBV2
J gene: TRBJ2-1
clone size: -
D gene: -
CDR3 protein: CASSEPEQGGTYNELFF
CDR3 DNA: TGTGCCAGCAGTGAGCCCGAACAGGGGGGGACCTACAATGAGCTGTTCTTC

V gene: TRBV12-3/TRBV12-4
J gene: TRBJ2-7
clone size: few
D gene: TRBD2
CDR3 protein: CASRRAGSSYEQYF
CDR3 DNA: TGTGCCAGCAGAAGAGCGGGGAGCTCCTACGAGCAGTACTTC

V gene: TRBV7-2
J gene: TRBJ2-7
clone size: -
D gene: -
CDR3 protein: CASGPRGPLRMEQYF
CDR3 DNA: TGTGCCAGCGGTCCCCGGGGCCCGCTACGTATGGAGCAGTACTTC

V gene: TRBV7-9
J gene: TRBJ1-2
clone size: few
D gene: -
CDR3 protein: CASRGVDFGYTF
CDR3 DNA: TGTGCCAGCAGGGGGGTAGATTTTGGCTACACCTTC

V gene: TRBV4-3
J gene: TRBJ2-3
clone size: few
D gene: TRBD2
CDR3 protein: CASSGASGVSTDTQYF
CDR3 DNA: TGCGCCAGCAGTGGGGCTAGCGGGGTAAGCACAGATACGCAGTATTTT

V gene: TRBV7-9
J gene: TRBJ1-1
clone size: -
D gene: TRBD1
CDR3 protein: CASSQGDRGQTEAFF
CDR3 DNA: TGTGCCAGCAGCCAGGGGGACAGGGGGCAAACTGAAGCTTTCTTT

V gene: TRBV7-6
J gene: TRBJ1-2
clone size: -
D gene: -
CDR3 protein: CASSPYEVPTGHGYTF
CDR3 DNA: TGTGCCAGCAGCCCTTACGAGGTCCCAACAGGTCATGGCTACACCTTC

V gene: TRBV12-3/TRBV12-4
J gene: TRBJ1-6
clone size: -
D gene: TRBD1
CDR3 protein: CASQGEYNSPLHF
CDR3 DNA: TGTGCCAGTCAGGGGGAATATAATTCACCCCTCCACTTT

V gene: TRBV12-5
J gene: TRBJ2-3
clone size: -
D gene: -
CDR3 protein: CASGLGPSTDTQYF
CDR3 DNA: TGTGCTAGTGGTCTGGGACCTAGCACAGATACGCAGTATTTT

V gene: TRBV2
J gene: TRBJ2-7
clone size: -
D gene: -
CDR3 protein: CASLALTTYEQYF
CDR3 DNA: TGTGCCAGCCTTGCGCTCACTACGTACGAGCAGTACTTC

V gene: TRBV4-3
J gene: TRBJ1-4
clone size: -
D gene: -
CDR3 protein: CASSQGRQDPNEKLFF
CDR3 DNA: TGCGCCAGCAGCCAAGGAAGACAGGACCCTAATGAAAAACTGTTTTTT

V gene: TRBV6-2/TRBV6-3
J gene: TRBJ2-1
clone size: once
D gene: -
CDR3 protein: CASNPGANNEQFF
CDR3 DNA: TGTGCCAGCAATCCCGGGGCAAACAATGAGCAGTTCTTC

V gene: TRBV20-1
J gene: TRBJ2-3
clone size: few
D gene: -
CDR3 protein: CSAPNRDGTDTQYF
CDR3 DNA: TGCAGTGCTCCGAATAGAGATGGGACAGATACGCAGTATTTT